One sample yielded the 27 T cell receptor beta chains listed below, sequenced in a study of cytotoxic CD8 clonotypes in ibrutinib-treated CLL. The data were produced by immunoSEQ multiplex PCR, yet TCRdb's version contains in-frame clones alone and is incomplete. The sample has hundreds of thousands of clones, around 66% seen once. The sequencing here drew on PBMCs, taken after 36 months of ibrutinib treatment. The receptors originated from a human donor with chronic lymphocytic leukemia.

The genes are TRBV6-6 and TRBJ1-2; D not certain. Germline CDR1 MNHNY, CDR2 SVGAGI (reference sequence). CDR3 length: 13 amino acids. V was pared by 3 bases and J by 6 bases, with 11 bases between. The CDR3 DNA is TGTGCCAGCAGTTATTCGGGCTGGCATGGCTACACCTTC. This codes for CASSYSGWHGYTF.

The V gene is TRBV7-8, the J gene TRBJ2-5; no clear D gene. Trimming took off 5 bases at V and 1 base at J, with 11 bases between the two ends. CDR3 length: 14 amino acids. Germline V lookup: CDR1 SGHVS, CDR2 FQNEAQ. CDR3 nucleotide sequence: TGTGCCAGCAGCCAACGCAAACCCCAAGAGACCCAGTACTTC. This codes for CASSQRKPQETQYF.

This clone has a handful of counts. This chain links TRBV2 with TRBJ1-2, with D unresolved. V was cut by 6 bases and J by 1 base, with 12 bases left in between. This CDR3 has 14 residues. Germline V gene sequence: CDR1 SNHLY, CDR2 FYNNEI. The CDR3 spells CASRGGGFNYGYTF. CDR3 coding DNA: TGTGCCAGCAGGGGTGGAGGTTTTAACTATGGCTACACCTTC.

J is TRBJ1-4 and V is TRBV12-5; D gene uncertain. The CDR3 is 12 amino acids. Germline CDR1 LGHNT, CDR2 FRNRAP. CDR3 sequence (DNA): TGTGCAACGCGGCAGGATAATGAAAAACTGTTTTTT. Its translation is CATRQDNEKLFF.

The rearrangement joins TRBV13 to TRBJ2-3; D possibly corresponds to TRBD1 (6 bases). Trimming left V 10 bases short and J 0 bases short, with 20 bases between. The CDR3 has 16 amino acids. Germline V gene data show CDR1 as PRHDT and CDR2 as FYEKMQ (reference sequence). The CDR3 nucleotides read TGTGCCACTACACCAGCAGGGGATCATAGCACAGATACGCAGTATTTT. It codes for CATTPAGDHSTDTQYF.

The V gene is TRBV6-9, the J gene TRBJ1-1, with D maybe TRBD1 (6 bases). The CDR3 consists of 13 residues. Germline lookup yields CDR1 MNHGY and CDR2 SVAAGI. V was cut by 2 bases and J by 5 bases, with 9 bases left in between. The CDR3 reads CASSYKGETEAFF. For the CDR3, the DNA is TGTGCCAGCAGTTATAAGGGGGAGACTGAAGCTTTCTTT.

This chain joins TRBV4-1 and TRBJ2-3; D not resolved. Germline loops: CDR1 MGHRA, CDR2 YSYEKL. V gave up 1 base and J gave up 2 bases, with 13 bases separating them. The CDR3 consists of 16 residues. The DNA for the CDR3 is TGCGCCAGCAGCCAAGGATTCCGCCAATACACAGATACGCAGTATTTT. Its protein is CASSQGFRQYTDTQYF.

The chain recombines TRBV11-2 with TRBJ2-3; 7 bases line up with TRBD1. Germline lookup yields CDR1 SGHAT and CDR2 FQNNGV. The V and J ends lost 0 bases and 5 bases, in that order; junction bases with no gene match: 2. The CDR3 sequence is 14 residues long. In nucleotides, the CDR3 is TGTGCCAGCAGCTTAGAGACAGGGAGAGATACGCAGTATTTT. This encodes CASSLETGRDTQYF. The full variable domain, rest sourced from reference TRBV11-2 and TRBJ2-3, is EAGVAQSPRYKIIEKRQSVAFWCNPISGHATLYWYQQILGQGPKLLIQFQNNGVVDDSQLPKDRFSAERLKGVDSTLKIQPAKLEDSAVYLCASSLETGRDTQYFGPGTRLTVL.

This clone came up once. V and J are TRBV18 and TRBJ1-2; D not certain. This CDR3 region has 12 residues. Deletions cut 2 bases from V and 2 bases from J, with 3 bases between. The V gene's germline CDR1 is KGHSH and CDR2 LQKENI. The CDR3 reads CASSPENYGYTF. In DNA form, the CDR3 reads TGTGCCAGCTCACCAGAAAACTATGGCTACACCTTC.

In its sample, this clone is medium-sized. The chain has TRBV7-7 and TRBJ2-3, with D tentatively TRBD1 (5 bases). The CDR3 consists of 14 residues. Looked up from germline, CDR1 is SSHAT and CDR2 is FNYEAQ (reference sequence). Trimming removed 5 bases from V and 1 base from J, with 10 bases in between. Here the CDR3 DNA reads TGTGCCAGCAGCCGGACCAGGGGCACAGATACGCAGTATTTT. The encoded protein is CASSRTRGTDTQYF.

The chain has TRBV9 and TRBJ2-5; TRBD2 agrees at 13 bases. V trimming: 0 bases; J trimming: 1 base; junction bases outside the gene matches: 9. The CDR3 runs to 19 residues. Germline-derived CDR1 and CDR2 are SGDLS and YYNGEE. CDR3 amino acids: CASSVALGTSGIAQETQYF. CDR3 nucleotide sequence: TGTGCCAGCAGCGTAGCCCTAGGGACTAGCGGGATAGCCCAAGAGACCCAGTACTTC. The entire variable domain, with the rest obtained from reference TRBV9 and TRBJ2-5, is as follows: DSGVTQTPKHLITATGQRVTLRCSPRSGDLSVYWYQQSLDQGLQFLIQYYNGEERAKGNILERFSAQQFPDLHSELNLSSLELGDSALYFCASSVALGTSGIAQETQYFGPGTRLLVL.

This clone was observed a few times. J is TRBJ1-1 and V is TRBV5-4; D gene ambiguous. The CDR3 has 11 residues. V lost 2 bases and J 4 bases, leaving 3 bases between the germline ends. The germline CDR1 and CDR2 sequences are SGHNT and YYREEE (reference sequence). Here the CDR3 reads CASSLSTEAFF. CDR3 DNA sequence: TGTGCCAGCAGCTTATCCACTGAAGCTTTCTTT.

The sample holds a few counts of this clone. This chain uses TRBV6-6 with TRBJ2-7, with TRBD2 matching 12 bases. The CDR3 loop spans 16 amino acids. Germline V lookup: CDR1 MNHNY, CDR2 SVGAGI (reference sequence). Trimming at V came to 4 bases and at J to 2 bases, leaving 6 bases not matched to a gene. The CDR3 loop reads CASSSPGLAGAYEQYF. Written as DNA, the CDR3 is TGTGCCAGCAGTTCACCGGGACTAGCGGGCGCCTACGAGCAGTACTTC.

The genes are TRBV9 and TRBJ1-1; a weak D match, TRBD1 (6 bases). The ends were cut back, 8 bases at V and 5 bases at J, with 16 bases in the middle. The CDR3 length is 13 residues. Germline assignment: CDR1 SGDLS and CDR2 YYNGEE. DNA of the CDR3: TGTGCCAGTAGCCTCGGGGGGCTTACTGAAGCTTTCTTT. This gives the protein CASSLGGLTEAFF.

This clone occurred a few times. This chain connects TRBV5-1 to TRBJ2-3; D gene ambiguous. The CDR3 spans 13 residues. Germline CDR1 SGHRS, CDR2 YFSETQ. Trimming pared 4 bases from V and 3 bases from J, leaving 9 bases between. The CDR3 loop is CASSKDVTDTQYF. The CDR3 DNA reads TGCGCCAGCAGCAAGGACGTAACAGATACGCAGTATTTT.

The chain is built from TRBV29-1 and TRBJ2-6; 11 positions match TRBD1. The CDR3 runs to 16 residues. In germline, CDR1 is SQVTM, CDR2 ANQGSEA. The trim removed 4 bases at V and 2 bases at J, leaving 4 bases unmatched. CDR3 bases: TGCAGCGTTGCCGGGACAGGGGGGCCTGGGGCCAACGTCCTGACTTTC. The encoded protein is CSVAGTGGPGANVLTF. Full variable domain (missing parts from reference TRBV29-1 and TRBJ2-6): SAVISQKPSRDICQRGTSLTIQCQVDSQVTMMFWYRQQPGQSLTLIATANQGSEATYESGFVIDKFPISRPNLTFSTLTVSNMSPEDSSIYLCSVAGTGGPGANVLTFGAGSRLTVL.

The chain has TRBV4-3 and TRBJ2-1; 7 nucleotides match TRBD2. Germline-derived CDR1 and CDR2 are LGHNA and YSLEER. There are 17 residues in the CDR3. V dropped 1 base and J dropped 3; count of bases not matched to a gene: 9. The CDR3: CASSQGSAGVFYNEQFF. CDR3 in DNA: TGCGCCAGCAGCCAAGGATCGGCGGGAGTATTCTACAATGAGCAGTTCTTC.

This clone came up once. J is TRBJ2-2 and V is TRBV2, with D hard to call. The CDR3 is 10 residues long. Trimming shortened V by 9 bases and J by 6 bases, and 5 bases separated the two germline ends. Germline CDR1 SNHLY, CDR2 FYNNEI. The CDR3 DNA follows: TGTGCCAGTTTCTCCGGGGAGCTGTTTTTT. Residues: CASFSGELFF.

This clone was detected a few times. This chain connects TRBV9 to TRBJ1-2, with TRBD1 matching over 10 bases. Germline trimming cut 4 bases from V and 4 bases from J; bases unmatched to any gene: 7. Per the germline V gene, CDR1 is SGDLS and CDR2 is YYNGEE. The CDR3 runs 15 residues. The CDR3 nucleotides are TGTGCCAGCAGCCCCGACAGGGGGCGCGGCTATGGCTACACCTTC. This sequence encodes CASSPDRGRGYGYTF.

The rearrangement links TRBV4-1 to TRBJ2-2, with 9 bases fitting TRBD1. The germline CDR1 and CDR2 sequences are MGHRA and YSYEKL. The CDR3 has 15 residues. Trimming took 3 bases from V and 8 from J; bases not matched to a gene: 7. The CDR3, as DNA: TGCGCCAGCAGCCAGGGGGACAGGGCTGCGGGGGAGCTGTTTTTT. Protein product: CASSQGDRAAGELFF.

The chain recombines TRBV7-2 with TRBJ2-7; a weak D match, TRBD1 (6 bases). The CDR3 sequence is 17 residues long. From germline, CDR1 is SGHTA and CDR2 FQGNSA. The ends were cut back, 4 bases at V and 3 bases at J, with 22 bases in the middle. The CDR3 sequence: CASSSPPGRDINYEQYF. The CDR3 coding sequence is TGTGCCAGCAGCTCCCCCCCGGGCCGGGACATCAACTACGAGCAGTACTTC.

This chain links TRBV7-9 with TRBJ2-6; 7 bases match TRBD1. Germline CDR1 and CDR2: SEHNR and FQNEAQ (reference sequence). V dropped 5 bases and J dropped 2; count of bases not matched to a gene: 9. This CDR3 contains 17 residues. CDR3 nucleotide sequence: TGTGCCAGCAGCGGATGGGACAGAGGAGCTGGGGCCAACGTCCTGACTTTC. It is translated as CASSGWDRGAGANVLTF. Based on the CDR3 plus reference TRBV7-9 and TRBJ2-6, the full variable domain is DTGVSQNPRHKITKRGQNVTFRCDPISEHNRLYWYRQTLGQGPEFLTYFQNEAQLEKSRLLSDRFSAERPKGSFSTLEIQRTEQGDSAMYLCASSGWDRGAGANVLTFGAGSRLTVL.

The chain is built from TRBV29-1 and TRBJ1-2; possibly TRBD1 for D (5 bases). The CDR3 has 13 residues. Trimming cost V 2 bases and J 1 base, with 8 bases left between them. Germline assignment: CDR1 SQVTM and CDR2 ANQGSEA. CDR3 nucleotide sequence: TGCAGCGTTGAACGGCAGGGTAACTATGGCTACACCTTC. Protein sequence: CSVERQGNYGYTF.

This rearrangement joins TRBV7-6 to TRBJ1-4; 8 bases line up with TRBD1. Germline CDR1 reads SGHVS; CDR2 reads FNYEAQ. V shed 3 bases, J shed 5 bases, and the junction held 5 bases outside the gene matches. This CDR3 has 15 residues. In DNA, the CDR3 is TGTGCCAGCAGCTTGGGTACAGGGGGGAATGAAAAACTGTTTTTT. It specifies CASSLGTGGNEKLFF.

The rearrangement links TRBV15 to TRBJ2-3; 11 positions match TRBD1. The germline CDR1 and CDR2 sequences are LNHNV and YYDKDF (reference sequence). This CDR3 is 16 amino acids long. With V trimmed by 4 bases and J by 3 bases, 6 bases remained unmatched. CDR3: CATSTGTGGRTDTQYF. The CDR3 nucleotides are TGTGCCACCAGCACAGGGACAGGGGGTAGGACAGATACGCAGTATTTT.

The chain joins TRBV6-1 to TRBJ1-5; D is unresolved. Germline lookup yields CDR1 MNHNS and CDR2 SASEGT. The germline V and J ends were trimmed by 2 bases and 4 bases, with 6 bases remaining between them. This CDR3 has 13 residues. CDR3 nucleotides: TGTGCCAGCAGTGAATGGGGAAATCAGCCCCAGCATTTT. Translating gives CASSEWGNQPQHF.

V is TRBV25-1 and J is TRBJ1-2; D is unclear. This CDR3 spans 11 amino acids. Germline V CDR1 and CDR2: MGHDK, SYGVNS. Deletions cut 8 bases from V and 5 bases from J, with 9 bases between. CDR3 loop: CASGGSYGYTF. In DNA, the CDR3 is TGTGCCAGCGGTGGGAGTTATGGCTACACCTTC.